A single sample gave rise to the 23 T cell receptor beta chains below, sequenced in a study of T cells in Graves' hyperthyroidism and ophthalmopathy. Amplification of TCR beta CDR3 regions used RNA as the template. An initial round of RT-PCR targeting the TCR CDR3 relied on the HTBI primer set. TCRdb reanalysed the multiplex PCR reads using MiXCR and keeps one entry per CDR3 protein. There are 550,000 to 600,000 distinct CDR3 sequences in the sample; over 15% occur only once, and around 18% lies in the top ten. The sequenced sample consisted of blood. Receptor source: a woman aged 18-35 years with Graves' hyperthyroidism.

The table lists this clonotype with many counts. The chain is built from TRBV20-1 and TRBJ2-7; D not certain. V was shortened by 7 bases and J by 6 bases, with 16 bases between the two germline ends. Germline CDR1 DFQATT, CDR2 SNEGSKA (reference sequence). The CDR3 contains 12 residues. CDR3 sequence (DNA): TGCAGTGGTGGGGAATCTTCGGGCGAGCAGTACTTC. It translates to CSGGESSGEQYF.

There are many counts of this clonotype. This rearrangement joins TRBV28 to TRBJ2-2; a possible D gene is TRBD1 (6 bases). V was pared by 6 bases and J by 2 bases, with 10 bases between. Germline lookup yields CDR1 MDHEN and CDR2 SYDVKM. This CDR3 contains 14 residues. The CDR3 spells CASSLTGNTGELFF. The CDR3 region has the DNA TGTGCCAGCAGCTTGACAGGAAACACCGGGGAGCTGTTTTTT.

This clonotype came up many times. This chain joins TRBV12-3 or TRBV12-4 and TRBJ1-5; 7 bases are shared with TRBD1. The trim removed 6 bases at V and 2 bases at J, leaving 7 bases unmatched. There are 15 residues in the CDR3. The CDR3 DNA reads TGTGCCAGCAGAAAAGGGGGCGAGGGCAATCAGCCCCAGCATTTT. It specifies CASRKGGEGNQPQHF.

This clonotype was counted many times. The V call is TRBV6-2 or TRBV6-3, the J call TRBJ1-1; D is possibly TRBD1 (5 bases). CDR1 and CDR2 from the germline V gene are MNHEY and SVGEGT. V lost 3 bases, J lost 0 bases, and 14 bases lay in between. The CDR3 sequence is 16 residues long. CDR3: CASSYMSGTMNTEAFF. Written as DNA, the CDR3 is TGTGCCAGCAGTTATATGTCAGGGACCATGAACACTGAAGCTTTCTTT.

The chain has TRBV13 and TRBJ2-3, with D tentatively TRBD1 (6 bases). This CDR3 is 14 amino acids long. In germline, CDR1 is PRHDT, CDR2 FYEKMQ (reference sequence). Trimming removed 8 bases at V and 5 bases at J, with 17 bases between. The CDR3 nucleotides are TGTGCCAGCTGCCCAGGGGCTTCAGGAGATACGCAGTATTTT. Its translation: CASCPGASGDTQYF.

This clonotype was observed at least ten times. The chain carries TRBV20-1 and TRBJ2-7, with 7 bases fitting TRBD2. The CDR3 loop spans 14 amino acids. The germline CDR1 and CDR2 sequences are DFQATT and SNEGSKA (reference sequence). The trim removed 0 bases at V and 3 bases at J, leaving 5 bases unmatched. CDR3 sequence (DNA): TGCAGTGCTAGAGATAGGGCTAGCGGCTACGAGCAGTACTTC. Protein: CSARDRASGYEQYF.

V is TRBV19 and J is TRBJ1-1; D is undetermined. The germline V gene encodes CDR1 LNHDA and CDR2 SQIVND (reference sequence). V shed 1 base and J shed 4 bases, with 7 bases lying between them. This CDR3 spans 13 amino acids. CDR3 amino acids: CASSIGVSTEAFF. DNA of the CDR3: TGTGCCAGTAGTATAGGGGTAAGCACTGAAGCTTTCTTT.

This clonotype has ten or more counts. The V gene is TRBV11-3, the J gene TRBJ2-1; 7 bases line up with TRBD1. V lost 5 bases, J lost 7 bases, and 11 bases stayed unmatched. Germline loops: CDR1 SGHNT, CDR2 YENEEA. There are 15 residues in the CDR3. CDR3 DNA: TGTGCCAGCAGCCCCCGGGACAGAGATTATAATGAGCAGTTCTTC. Its translation: CASSPRDRDYNEQFF.

Ten or more counts support this clonotype. The rearrangement joins TRBV12-3 or TRBV12-4 to TRBJ2-1; 8 positions match TRBD2. V was clipped by 5 bases and J by 4 bases; unmatched bases: 4. The CDR3 is made up of 14 amino acids. The CDR3 DNA reads as TGTGCCAGCAGTGGGACTAGTGTTTACAATGAGCAGTTCTTC. This codes for CASSGTSVYNEQFF.

J is TRBJ1-2 and V is TRBV19; D is perhaps TRBD1 (6 bases). The germline gives CDR1 LNHDA, CDR2 SQIVND (reference sequence). The CDR3 runs 15 residues. Trimming took 5 bases from V and 6 from J, leaving 19 bases between them. In DNA, the CDR3 is TGTGCCAGTAGTTCCGGGGGGGGCTTATCGGATGGCTACACCTTC. It codes for CASSSGGGLSDGYTF.

This clonotype was seen ten or more times. The chain carries TRBV19 and TRBJ2-3; 13 bases map to TRBD2. Germline V gene data show CDR1 as LNHDA and CDR2 as SQIVND (reference sequence). The CDR3 contains 14 residues. Unmatched junction bases numbered 5, after V lost 9 bases and J lost 5 bases. The CDR3 loop reads CASRLAGGGDTQYF. CDR3 nucleotide sequence: TGTGCCAGCAGACTAGCGGGGGGAGGAGATACGCAGTATTTT.

This clonotype showed up many times. The chain recombines TRBV12-3 or TRBV12-4 with TRBJ2-1, with 7 bases identical to TRBD2. CDR3 length: 14 residues. The V and J ends lost 10 bases and 9 bases, in that order; junction bases with no gene match: 15. The chain's CDR3 is CAIPNPGGLGEQFF. Here the CDR3 DNA reads TGTGCCATCCCGAACCCGGGAGGCCTCGGTGAGCAGTTCTTC.

The rearrangement links TRBV5-5 to TRBJ1-6; TRBD1 might be the D (5 bases). CDR3 size: 16 residues. Germline V gene sequence: CDR1 SGHKS, CDR2 YYEKEE (reference sequence). V lost 2 bases and J lost 7, with 16 bases in between. CDR3 region: CASSFPGGQRNSPLHF. DNA for the CDR3: TGTGCCAGCAGCTTCCCCGGGGGTCAGCGAAATTCACCCCTCCACTTT.

This clonotype came up a few times. The genes are TRBV7-6 and TRBJ2-3; D gene unclear. Germline CDR1 is SGHVS and CDR2 is FNYEAQ. V lost 4 bases to trimming and J lost 11 bases, with 16 bases between them. This CDR3 comprises 13 residues. The CDR3 sequence is CASSSNGQMGQYF. The CDR3, as DNA: TGTGCCAGCAGCTCAAATGGGCAGATGGGGCAGTATTTT. Full variable domain (outside the CDR3, taken from reference TRBV7-6 and TRBJ2-3): GAGVSQSPRYKVTKRGQDVALRCDPISGHVSLYWYRQALGQGPEFLTYFNYEAQQDKSGLPNDRFSAERPEGSISTLTIQRTEQRDSAMYRCASSSNGQMGQYFGPGTRLTVL.

V gene TRBV2 combines with J gene TRBJ1-4; D is unclear. This CDR3 is 12 amino acids long. Trimming shortened V by 7 bases and J by 5 bases, and 8 bases separated the two germline ends. Per the germline V gene, CDR1 is SNHLY and CDR2 is FYNNEI. The CDR3 loop reads CASTPLNEKLFF. The CDR3 nucleotides read TGTGCCAGCACCCCACTGAATGAAAAACTGTTTTTT.

The chain carries TRBV4-2 and TRBJ1-6; D not resolved. Germline lookup yields CDR1 LGHNA and CDR2 YNFKEQ. CDR3 length: 15 amino acids. The ends were cut back, 1 base at V and 7 bases at J, with 11 bases in the middle. CDR3 residues: CASSQALWGNSPLHF. CDR3 in DNA: TGTGCCAGCAGCCAAGCTCTGTGGGGAAATTCACCCCTCCACTTT.

This clonotype was observed many times. This chain links TRBV7-2 with TRBJ2-7; 9 bases map to TRBD2. Per the germline V gene, CDR1 is SGHTA and CDR2 is FQGNSA. Unmatched junction bases numbered 6, after V lost 1 base and J lost 2 bases. This CDR3 is built from 16 residues. The CDR3 DNA reads as TGTGCCAGCAGCTTAGTAGGCGGGAGGGCCCCCTACGAGCAGTACTTC. Amino acid sequence: CASSLVGGRAPYEQYF.

This clonotype was seen a few times. This chain connects TRBV4-1 to TRBJ2-3; D is perhaps TRBD1 or TRBD2 (5 bases each). There are 14 residues in the CDR3. Trimming pared 5 bases from V and 5 bases from J, leaving 14 bases between. Germline V gene sequence: CDR1 MGHRA, CDR2 YSYEKL. The CDR3 is CASSKKPGGDTQYF. CDR3 sequence (DNA): TGCGCCAGCAGCAAAAAGCCTGGGGGAGATACGCAGTATTTT.

Ten or more counts support this clonotype. The genes are TRBV20-1 and TRBJ2-7; maybe TRBD2 (6 bases). Germline CDR1 is DFQATT and CDR2 is SNEGSKA (reference sequence). The V and J ends lost 5 bases and 0 bases respectively, with 14 bases between them. The CDR3 spans 14 residues. This CDR3 is CSASLGRSSYEQYF. The CDR3 coding sequence is TGCAGTGCTTCGCTTGGGAGGAGCTCCTACGAGCAGTACTTC.

DNA for the CDR3: TGTGCCAGCAGTTTATTGCCGGGACAGAATGAAAAACTGTTTTTT. This encodes CASSLLPGQNEKLFF. The chain uses TRBV12-3 or TRBV12-4 and TRBJ1-4; 7 bases agree with TRBD1. This CDR3 region has 15 residues. V was clipped by 2 bases and J by 5 bases; unmatched bases: 5.

The sample holds many counts of this clonotype. The CDR3 DNA reads as TGTGCCAGCAGTTACGCTGACCCCTCTGGAAACACCATATATTTT. This translates into CASSYADPSGNTIYF. The chain links TRBV6-1 to TRBJ1-3; no reliable D call. Between the trimmed V and J ends, which lost 5 bases and 0 bases, there was a span of 11 bases. Germline-derived CDR1 and CDR2 are MNHNS and SASEGT. The CDR3 runs to 15 residues.

At least ten counts were recorded for this clonotype. This chain uses TRBV3-1 with TRBJ1-2, with unresolved D. This CDR3 region has 11 residues. Trimming cost V 3 bases and J 3 bases, with 2 bases left between them. Germline V CDR1 and CDR2: LGHDT, YNNKEL (reference sequence). Here the CDR3 DNA reads TGTGCCAGCAGCCAGGACTATGGCTACACCTTC. Its translation is CASSQDYGYTF.

This clonotype was seen a few times. V usage is TRBV20-1 and J usage is TRBJ2-5; 9 bases align to TRBD2. Germline CDR1 reads DFQATT; CDR2 reads SNEGSKA (reference sequence). The CDR3 has 14 residues. Trimming at V came to 3 bases and at J to 5 bases, leaving 7 bases not matched to a gene. Here the CDR3 reads CSARAGTSSETQYF. CDR3 bases: TGCAGTGCTAGGGCCGGGACTAGCTCGGAGACCCAGTACTTC.